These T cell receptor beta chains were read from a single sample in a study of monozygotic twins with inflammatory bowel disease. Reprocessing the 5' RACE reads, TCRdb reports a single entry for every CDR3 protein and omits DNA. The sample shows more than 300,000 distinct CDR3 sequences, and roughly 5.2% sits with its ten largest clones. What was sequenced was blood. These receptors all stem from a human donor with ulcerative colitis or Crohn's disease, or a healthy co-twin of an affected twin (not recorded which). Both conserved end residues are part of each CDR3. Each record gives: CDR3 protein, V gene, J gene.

CDR3aa: CASSLSQGRAYF
v_gene: TRBV28
j_gene: TRBJ2-7

CDR3aa: CASTWAGTENSPLHF
v_gene: TRBV25-1
j_gene: TRBJ1-6

CDR3aa: CASSASPMGFSGANVLTF
v_gene: TRBV6-4
j_gene: TRBJ2-6

CDR3aa: CASRSTGDGYTF
v_gene: TRBV6-2/TRBV6-3
j_gene: TRBJ1-2

CDR3aa: CASSIAVAKNQPQHF
v_gene: TRBV19
j_gene: TRBJ1-5

CDR3aa: CSARRWQETQYF
v_gene: TRBV20-1
j_gene: TRBJ2-5

CDR3aa: CASSLLPGQGTYEQYF
v_gene: TRBV7-2
j_gene: TRBJ2-7

CDR3aa: CSAKNGSTGAHGYTF
v_gene: TRBV20-1
j_gene: TRBJ1-2

CDR3aa: CASSGSRQGETQYF
v_gene: TRBV7-2
j_gene: TRBJ2-5

CDR3aa: CASSIDPDRANTGELFF
v_gene: TRBV19
j_gene: TRBJ2-2

CDR3aa: CASSQGIGGAPEAFF
v_gene: TRBV14
j_gene: TRBJ1-1

CDR3aa: CSASPPGYEQYF
v_gene: TRBV20-1
j_gene: TRBJ2-7

CDR3aa: CASSQGLGGIYGYTF
v_gene: TRBV14
j_gene: TRBJ1-2

CDR3aa: CASSLRQNTGELFF
v_gene: TRBV18
j_gene: TRBJ2-2

CDR3aa: CASSYDGPGTGELFF
v_gene: TRBV6-5
j_gene: TRBJ2-2

CDR3aa: CASFRDRVNSPLHF
v_gene: TRBV28
j_gene: TRBJ1-6

CDR3aa: CTSSGLAGGAGELFF
v_gene: TRBV5-1
j_gene: TRBJ2-2

CDR3aa: CASSLTSGTGQETQYF
v_gene: TRBV5-1
j_gene: TRBJ2-5